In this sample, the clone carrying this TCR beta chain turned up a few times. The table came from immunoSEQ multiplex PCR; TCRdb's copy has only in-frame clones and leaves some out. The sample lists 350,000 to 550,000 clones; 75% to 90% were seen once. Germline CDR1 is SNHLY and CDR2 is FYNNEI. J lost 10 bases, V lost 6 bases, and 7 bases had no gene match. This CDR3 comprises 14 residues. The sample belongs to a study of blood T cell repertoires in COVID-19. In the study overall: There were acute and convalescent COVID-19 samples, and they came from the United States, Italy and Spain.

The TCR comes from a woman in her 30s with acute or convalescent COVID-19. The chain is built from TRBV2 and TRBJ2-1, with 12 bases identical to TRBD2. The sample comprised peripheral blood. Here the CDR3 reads CASRILAGGSEQFF. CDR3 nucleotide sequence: TGTGCCAGCAGAATCCTAGCGGGGGGGTCGGAGCAGTTCTTC. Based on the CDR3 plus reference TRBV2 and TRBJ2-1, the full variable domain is EPEVTQTPSHQVTQMGQEVILRCVPISNHLYFYWYRQILGQKVEFLVSFYNNEISEKSEIFDDQFSVERPDGSNFTLKIRSTKLEDSAMYFCASRILAGGSEQFFGPGTRLTVL.